A selection of T cell receptor beta chains follows, all from one sample in a study of cytomegalovirus exposure and HLA in healthy donors. The data were produced by immunoSEQ multiplex PCR, yet TCRdb's version contains in-frame clones alone and is incomplete. The sample carries approximately 190,000 clones, about nine tenths recorded once. Material for sequencing was PBMCs. All receptors come from a man aged 25 to 40 in good health and CMV-seronegative. The CDR3 runs from the conserved cysteine through the conserved F or W. The D gene is left open where the match is weak. Rows give clone size only sometimes, using once, few, many, or a class for an expanded clone.

CDR3 length | clone size | D gene | J gene | V gene | CDR3 DNA | CDR3 protein
15 | . | . | TRBJ2-1 | TRBV6-5 | TGTGCCAGCAGACCACACGGACAGGGAGGGGATGAGCAGTTCTTC | CASRPHGQGGDEQFF
16 | once | . | TRBJ2-3 | TRBV27 | TGTGCCAGCAGTCCGCAGGGCGGGACTAGCACAGATACGCAGTATTTT | CASSPQGGTSTDTQYF
17 | . | TRBD2 | TRBJ2-1 | TRBV4-1 | TGCGCCAGCAGCCTCCGGGGGACTAGCGGATTCTACAATGAGCAGTTCTTC | CASSLRGTSGFYNEQFF
16 | . | TRBD1 | TRBJ1-1 | TRBV14 | TGTGCCAGCAGCCAAGACCGGGACAGGGGGCTCACTGAAGCTTTCTTT | CASSQDRDRGLTEAFF
14 | . | . | TRBJ2-5 | TRBV10-1 | TGCGCCAGCAGTACCCGACAGGCTGCAGGGACCCAGTACTTC | CASSTRQAAGTQYF
14 | . | . | TRBJ1-1 | TRBV5-1 | TGCGCCAGCAGCTCTGGGACATCGAACACTGAAGCTTTCTTT | CASSSGTSNTEAFF
18 | . | TRBD2 | TRBJ2-5 | TRBV28 | TGTGCCACCTCAAGGGGCAGCGGACTAGCGGACGACCAAGAGACCCAGTACTTC | CATSRGSGLADDQETQYF
15 | . | . | TRBJ2-1 | TRBV5-4 | TGTGCCAGCAGAGCCACTACGGGGTCCTACAATGAGCAGTTCTTC | CASRATTGSYNEQFF
15 | . | . | TRBJ1-4 | TRBV5-1 | TGCGCCAGCAGCTTGGAGACGGGAACTAATGAAAAACTGTTTTTT | CASSLETGTNEKLFF
13 | . | . | TRBJ1-2 | TRBV14 | TGTGCCAGCAGCCAAGCCAGGAACTATGGCTACACCTTC | CASSQARNYGYTF
16 | . | TRBD2 | TRBJ2-7 | TRBV9 | TGTGCCAGCAGTTACCTAGCGGGAGGGGTACTGAGCGAGCAGTACTTC | CASSYLAGGVLSEQYF
15 | . | TRBD1 | TRBJ2-5 | TRBV18 | TGTGCCAGCTCACCACCCGGGACAGGGGGAGAGACCCAGTACTTC | CASSPPGTGGETQYF
14 | . | TRBD1 | TRBJ1-1 | TRBV25-1 | TGTGCCAGCTGGAAGGACAGGATGAACACTGAAGCTTTCTTT | CASWKDRMNTEAFF
14 | . | . | TRBJ1-5 | TRBV28 | TGTGCCAGCACTTTTTACAACCGCAATCAGCCCCAGCATTTT | CASTFYNRNQPQHF